The next 20 T cell receptor beta chains were all read from a single sample in a study of regulatory T cells in long-lasting Graves disease. For TCR beta, libraries came from iRepertoire HTBI primers and Arm-PCR of CDR3 regions. In TCRdb, the multiplex PCR reads were re-called with MiXCR into one record per CDR3 protein. Found here are 400,000 to 500,000 distinct CDR3 sequences, 14% to 15% of them singletons; the top ten hold over 15%. Specified time point: newly diagnosed GD, antithyroid drugs for less than 3 months. TCR sequences were obtained from RNA taken from PBMCs. These data were also reused for a study on T cells in Graves' hyperthyroidism and ophthalmopathy.

The specimen was peripheral blood mononuclear cells (PBMCs), collected at new diagnosis, from a patient treated with antithyroid drugs. All receptors derive from a young woman with Graves disease.

This clonotype was counted at least ten times. V gene TRBV28 combines with J gene TRBJ2-1, with 7 bases fitting TRBD2. CDR1 MDHEN and CDR2 SYDVKM come from the germline V gene. V lost 6 bases to trimming and J lost 3 bases; unmatched junction nucleotides: 5. The CDR3 loop spans 14 amino acids. CDR3 region: CASRGASGYNEQFF. As DNA, the CDR3 is TGTGCCAGCAGAGGGGCTAGCGGCTACAATGAGCAGTTCTTC.

This clonotype was found many times. The J gene is TRBJ2-1, the V gene TRBV5-1, with 7 bases identical to TRBD2. This CDR3 region has 16 residues. V was pared by 0 bases and J by 5 bases, with 8 bases of the junction left unmatched. Germline V gene data show CDR1 as SGHRS and CDR2 as YFSETQ. The CDR3 loop is CASSLAIWLADNEQFF. DNA of the CDR3: TGCGCCAGCAGCTTGGCCATTTGGCTAGCGGACAATGAGCAGTTCTTC.

This clonotype occurred many times. The CDR3 here is CASSLEEPRLNEQFF. DNA of the CDR3: TGTGCCAGCAGTTTAGAGGAACCCCGCCTCAATGAGCAGTTCTTC. The chain couples TRBV27 to TRBJ2-1; D is unresolved. V dropped 2 bases and J dropped 6 bases, with 14 bases sitting between them. Per the germline V gene, CDR1 is MNHEY and CDR2 is SMNVEV (reference sequence). The CDR3 runs 15 residues.

This chain uses TRBV2 with TRBJ1-3; the D gene is possibly TRBD1 (5 bases). This CDR3 has 13 amino acids. The V gene's germline CDR1 is SNHLY and CDR2 FYNNEI. With 4 bases removed from V and 13 bases from J, the gap between germline ends came to 17 bases. The CDR3 spells CASSGGLGRKIYF. The CDR3 DNA is TGTGCCAGCAGTGGGGGACTGGGGAGAAAAATATATTTT.

This clonotype was recorded many times. This chain joins TRBV20-1 and TRBJ2-7; 13 nucleotides line up with TRBD2. The germline V gene encodes CDR1 DFQATT and CDR2 SNEGSKA (reference sequence). The CDR3 totals 14 residues. The V and J ends lost 3 bases and 3 bases, in that order; junction bases with no gene match: 2. The CDR3 region is CSARGTSGIYEQYF. The CDR3 DNA reads TGCAGTGCTAGGGGGACTAGCGGGATCTACGAGCAGTACTTC.

This clonotype was seen at least ten times. The V gene is TRBV12-5, the J gene TRBJ2-7, with 11 bases matching TRBD2. Trimming cost V 5 bases and J 7 bases; bases outside gene matches: 4. The CDR3 is made up of 13 amino acids. Germline V lookup: CDR1 LGHNT, CDR2 FRNRAP. In DNA, the CDR3 is TGTGCTAGTGGTCCTAGACTAGCGGGGGAGCAGTACTTC. It specifies CASGPRLAGEQYF.

This clonotype appeared a few times. This chain uses TRBV4-1 with TRBJ2-5; 8 bases are shared with TRBD2. V shed 3 bases, J shed 2 bases, and the junction held 2 bases outside the gene matches. This CDR3 has 14 amino acids. Germline V gene sequence: CDR1 MGHRA, CDR2 YSYEKL. CDR3 sequence: CASSHTSGQETQYF. The CDR3 coding sequence is TGCGCCAGCAGCCATACTAGCGGACAAGAGACCCAGTACTTC.

This clonotype was seen many times. The CDR3 loop reads CATWAENNQPQHF. DNA for the CDR3: TGTGCCACCTGGGCAGAAAACAATCAGCCCCAGCATTTT. The chain is built from TRBV15 and TRBJ1-5; D gene ambiguous. The V and J ends lost 8 bases and 3 bases respectively, with 11 bases between them. From germline, CDR1 is LNHNV and CDR2 YYDKDF (reference sequence). The CDR3 has 13 amino acids.

A few counts support this clonotype. This clone may be a read error of a much larger clone one base away. The CDR3 region is CASSLRQDSYEQFF. The DNA of the CDR3 is TGTGCCAGCAGCTTGAGGCAGGACTCCTACGAGCAGTTCTTC. The chain couples TRBV5-4 to TRBJ2-1; possible D gene TRBD2, 5 bases. The CDR3 has 14 residues. Germline values: CDR1 SGHNT, CDR2 YYREEE (reference sequence). The ends were cut back, 1 base at V and 10 bases at J, with 15 bases in the middle.

Comment on this clonotype: Just one base apart from a much larger clone, this may be a read error. This likely comes from a read error, as the CDR3 has no conserved phenylalanine or tryptophan at its end. The V gene is TRBV3-1, the J gene TRBJ2-1; 13 bases are shared with TRBD2. Germline V gives CDR1 LGHDT, CDR2 YNNKEL (reference sequence). This CDR3 is 16 amino acids long. The trim removed 1 base at V and 8 bases at J, leaving 5 bases unmatched. As DNA, the CDR3 is TGTGCCAGCAGCCAAGGGACTAGCGGGAGCCGGGATGAGCAGTTCTCC. It specifies CASSQGTSGSRDEQFS.

This clonotype has at least ten counts. This chain connects TRBV20-1 to TRBJ1-2; 8 bases are shared with TRBD1. CDR3 length equals 16 residues. Per the germline V gene, CDR1 is DFQATT and CDR2 is SNEGSKA (reference sequence). V trimming: 2 bases; J trimming: 4 bases; junction bases outside the gene matches: 12. CDR3 in amino acids: CSARNPRQGWIYGYTF. CDR3 DNA: TGCAGTGCTAGAAACCCCAGACAGGGGTGGATCTATGGCTACACCTTC.

This clonotype was picked up many times. This rearrangement joins TRBV2 to TRBJ2-1; 11 bases are a match to TRBD2. Germline V gene data show CDR1 as SNHLY and CDR2 as FYNNEI. The J segment lost 6 bases and the V segment lost 5 bases, leaving 3 bases of the junction unmatched. CDR3 length: 14 amino acids. CDR3 amino acids: CASSRLAGSNEQFF. In DNA, the CDR3 is TGTGCCAGCAGTCGACTAGCGGGATCCAATGAGCAGTTCTTC. Looking up the rest from reference TRBV2 and TRBJ2-1 gives the full variable domain: EPEVTQTPSHQVTQMGQEVILRCVPISNHLYFYWYRQILGQKVEFLVSFYNNEISEKSEIFDDQFSVERPDGSNFTLKIRSTKLEDSAMYFCASSRLAGSNEQFFGPGTRLTVL.

The chain links TRBV28 to TRBJ2-1; D possibly matches TRBD1 or TRBD2 (5 bases each). Germline assignment: CDR1 MDHEN and CDR2 SYDVKM. The CDR3 length is 15 residues. Trimming removed 6 bases at V and 10 bases at J, with 22 bases between. The CDR3 nucleotides read TGTGCCAGCAGCCAAGGGGCTAGCATCCTGTACGAGCAGTTCTTC. Translation gives CASSQGASILYEQFF.

This clonotype was counted many times. This chain connects TRBV7-2 to TRBJ2-3; a weak D match, TRBD1 (6 bases). Trimming shortened V by 5 bases and J by 3 bases, and 18 bases separated the two germline ends. The CDR3 has 16 residues. CDR1 SGHTA and CDR2 FQGNSA come from the germline V gene. The CDR3 DNA sequence: TGTGCCAGCAGCAATCCACACAGGGACATAACAGATACGCAGTATTTT. Translated, it gives CASSNPHRDITDTQYF.

The count of this clonotype is one. The J gene is TRBJ1-5, the V gene TRBV6-2 or TRBV6-3; D gene unclear. Germline values: CDR1 MNHEY, CDR2 SVGEGT. V lost 3 bases to trimming and J lost 4 bases, with 7 bases between them. The CDR3 covers 13 residues. The CDR3 DNA sequence: TGTGCCAGCAGTTATTCTGAAAATCAGCCCCAGCATTTT. Its translation: CASSYSENQPQHF.

This clonotype was picked up many times. This chain joins TRBV30 and TRBJ1-3; unclear D gene. This CDR3 comprises 13 residues. Germline V gene sequence: CDR1 GTSNPN, CDR2 SVGIG (reference sequence). The ends were cut back, 0 bases at V and 0 bases at J, with 3 bases in the middle. CDR3 region: CAWSVSSGNTIYF. The DNA for the CDR3 is TGTGCCTGGAGTGTGAGCTCTGGAAACACCATATATTTT.

This clonotype was seen at least ten times. V usage is TRBV30 and J usage is TRBJ2-3; 12 nucleotides match TRBD2. Germline assignment: CDR1 GTSNPN and CDR2 SVGIG (reference sequence). The CDR3 contains 15 residues. V dropped 7 bases and J dropped 3; count of bases not matched to a gene: 8. The DNA of the CDR3 is TGTGCCTCGACTAGCGGGAGAGGGGCGACAGATACGCAGTATTTT. It encodes CASTSGRGATDTQYF.

This clonotype has ten or more counts. V and J are TRBV6-1 and TRBJ1-2; D unclear. This CDR3 comprises 13 residues. Between the trimmed V and J ends, which lost 2 bases and 3 bases, there was a span of 7 bases. The germline V gene encodes CDR1 MNHNS and CDR2 SASEGT. CDR3 in amino acids: CASSELPHYGYTF. CDR3 nucleotides: TGTGCCAGCAGTGAACTTCCACACTATGGCTACACCTTC.

This clonotype has a handful of counts. This chain uses TRBV30 with TRBJ2-7; possibly TRBD1 or TRBD2 for D (6 bases each). This CDR3 region has 14 residues. Germline V CDR1 and CDR2: GTSNPN, SVGIG (reference sequence). V lost 2 bases and J lost 0, with 11 bases in between. CDR3 in amino acids: CAWSSGDNSYEQYF. The CDR3, as DNA: TGTGCCTGGAGTTCGGGGGACAACTCCTACGAGCAGTACTTC. Together with reference TRBV30 and TRBJ2-7, the CDR3 gives the full variable domain: SQTIHQWPATLVQPVGSPLSLECTVEGTSNPNLYWYRQAAGRGLQLLFYSVGIGQISSEVPQNLSASRPQDRQFILSSKKLLLSDSGFYLCAWSSGDNSYEQYFGPGTRLTVT.

With regard to this clonotype: A junction end diverges from the germline sequence, so it may reflect a read error. The chain combines TRBV6-4 with TRBJ1-1; D gene ambiguous. In germline, CDR1 is MRHNA, CDR2 SNTAGT. This CDR3 contains 17 residues. The CDR3 reads CASSYSSHYLQNTEAFF. The DNA for the CDR3 is TGTGCCAGCAGTTACTCTTCGCATTATTTACAGAACACTGAAGCTTTCTTT.